Below are 19 T cell receptor beta chains sequenced from a single sample in a study of molecular identifiers for immune sequencing clone quantification. Each CDR3 protein gets one entry after TCRdb re-called the PCR reads with MiXCR. The table has about 640,000 distinct CDR3 sequences, 15% to 20% seen once. The sequenced sample consisted of naive CD8+ T cells from blood, with Jurkat cell RNA spiked in. Subset of the sample: FACS-sorted CD8+CD4-CCR7+CD45RA+ naive T cells. All receptors derive from a human donor in good health. Some libraries in this study had Jurkat cell RNA spiked in.

The genes are TRBV19 and TRBJ2-7; D might be TRBD1 or TRBD2, each matching 5 bases. Per germline, CDR1 LNHDA and CDR2 SQIVND (reference sequence). CDR3 size: 17 residues. The V and J ends lost 1 base and 1 base respectively, with 17 bases between them. Written as DNA, the CDR3 is TGTGCCAGTAGTATAGCCGACCCCACGGGACGATCCTACGAGCAGTACTTC. This translates into CASSIADPTGRSYEQYF.

This clonotype occurred a few times. A much larger clone is a single base away; this may be a read error. The chain carries TRBV7-9 and TRBJ1-1; TRBD1 might be the D (5 bases). CDR1 is SEHNR and CDR2 is FQNEAQ in the germline V gene (reference sequence). This CDR3 has 15 amino acids. The CDR3 is CASSPNEGINTEASF. The CDR3 DNA is TGTGCCAGCAGCCCTAACGAGGGGATTAACACTGAAGCTTCCTTT.

In regard to this clonotype: A much larger clone is a single base away; this may be a read error. The chain carries TRBV9 and TRBJ2-5; no definite D call. Germline lookup yields CDR1 SGDLS and CDR2 YYNGEE. The CDR3 extends over 14 amino acids. Here the CDR3 DNA reads TGTGCCAGCGGCGTTTTTGGCGGCCAAGAGACCCAGTACTTC. This gives the protein CASGVFGGQETQYF. Full variable domain (outside the CDR3, taken from reference TRBV9 and TRBJ2-5): DSGVTQTPKHLITATGQRVTLRCSPRSGDLSVYWYQQSLDQGLQFLIQYYNGEERAKGNILERFSAQQFPDLHSELNLSSLELGDSALYFCASGVFGGQETQYFGPGTRLLVL.

This clonotype was seen a few times. This rearrangement joins TRBV6-5 to TRBJ1-3; D is undetermined. From germline, CDR1 is MNHEY and CDR2 SVGAGI. Trimming removed 2 bases at V and 0 bases at J, with 11 bases between. The CDR3 covers 16 residues. This CDR3 is CASSYRALSSGNTIYF. The CDR3, as DNA: TGTGCCAGCAGTTACAGGGCTCTTAGCTCTGGAAACACCATATATTTT.

This clonotype has just a few counts. V gene TRBV18 combines with J gene TRBJ2-7; 8 bases are shared with TRBD1. Germline V gene data show CDR1 as KGHSH and CDR2 as LQKENI. This CDR3 contains 15 residues. The J segment lost 0 bases and the V segment lost 4 bases, leaving 5 bases of the junction unmatched. CDR3 nucleotides: TGTGCCAGCTCACTACCGGGACAGGTCTCCTACGAGCAGTACTTC. Residues: CASSLPGQVSYEQYF.

This clonotype has at least ten counts. This chain links TRBV12-5 with TRBJ1-1; a weak D match, TRBD1 (5 bases). The germline V gene encodes CDR1 LGHNT and CDR2 FRNRAP. This CDR3 comprises 13 residues. V was trimmed by 6 bases and J by 4 bases, leaving 12 bases between them. This chain's CDR3 is CASGSSGGTEAFF. The CDR3 DNA reads TGTGCTAGTGGCTCAAGTGGGGGCACTGAAGCTTTCTTT.

At least ten counts were recorded for this clonotype. V usage is TRBV19 and J usage is TRBJ1-2; D might be TRBD1 (5 bases). V dropped 1 base and J dropped 2 bases, with 8 bases sitting between them. The CDR3 length is 14 residues. Germline CDR1 and CDR2: LNHDA and SQIVND (reference sequence). CDR3 coding DNA: TGTGCCAGTAGTATAGCAGACAGAAACTATGGCTACACCTTC. It translates to CASSIADRNYGYTF.

In this sample, this clonotype turned up many times. The rearrangement uses TRBV6-6 and TRBJ1-5; 7 nucleotides match TRBD1. The V and J ends lost 2 bases and 3 bases, in that order; junction bases with no gene match: 1. Germline V gives CDR1 MNHNY, CDR2 SVGAGI (reference sequence). There are 14 residues in the CDR3. DNA for the CDR3: TGTGCCAGCAGTTACGACAGGGTCAATCAGCCCCAGCATTTT. Its translation: CASSYDRVNQPQHF.

About this clonotype itself: This sequence may be a read error, since a much larger clone differs from it by one base. The chain links TRBV5-6 to TRBJ2-2; 7 nucleotides line up with TRBD1. This CDR3 spans 15 amino acids. The V segment lost 4 bases and the J segment 6 bases; nucleotides outside the gene matches: 9. Germline lookup yields CDR1 SGHDT and CDR2 YYEEEE. CDR3 DNA: TGTGCCAGCAGCACAACAGGGGTCCATGCCGGGGAGCTGTTTTTT. It yields the protein CASSTTGVHAGELFF.

The table lists this clonotype with many counts. This rearrangement joins TRBV6-5 to TRBJ2-1, with 9 positions matching TRBD1. The length of the CDR3 is 15 residues. Germline assignment: CDR1 MNHEY and CDR2 SVGAGI. J was trimmed by 4 bases and V by 2 bases; bases with no gene match: 3. CDR3 residues: CASSYGTGPYNEQFF. The CDR3, as DNA: TGTGCCAGCAGTTACGGGACAGGGCCTTACAATGAGCAGTTCTTC.

This clonotype came up a few times. This chain joins TRBV4-1 and TRBJ2-2; D gene uncertain. CDR1 is MGHRA and CDR2 is YSYEKL in the germline V gene. V was clipped by 3 bases and J by 1 base, with 6 bases between them. The CDR3 is 14 residues long. CDR3 nucleotide sequence: TGCGCCAGCAGCCAGACAAAGAACACCGGGGAGCTGTTTTTT. Amino acids: CASSQTKNTGELFF.

A remark on this clonotype: No conserved phenylalanine or tryptophan ends this CDR3, so it is likely a read error. This chain uses TRBV9 with TRBJ1-2, with D uncertain. Trimming took off 3 bases at V and 7 bases at J, with 7 bases between the two ends. The CDR3 is 11 amino acids. Germline CDR1 and CDR2: SGDLS and YYNGEE. CDR3 sequence reads: CASSGGFGYTS. In DNA form, the CDR3 reads TGTGCCAGCAGCGGAGGGTTTGGCTACACCTCC.

This clonotype was counted ten times or more. V usage is TRBV6-5 and J usage is TRBJ1-1; D unresolved. V dropped 0 bases and J dropped 0 bases, with 8 bases sitting between them. Germline V gives CDR1 MNHEY, CDR2 SVGAGI. The CDR3 loop spans 15 amino acids. The CDR3 protein is CASSYSWDMNTEAFF. Written as DNA, the CDR3 is TGTGCCAGCAGTTACTCGTGGGATATGAACACTGAAGCTTTCTTT.

V is TRBV27 and J is TRBJ2-7; D is possibly TRBD2 (6 bases). The CDR3 runs to 15 residues. Deletions cut 3 bases from V and 3 bases from J, with 15 bases between. CDR1 MNHEY and CDR2 SMNVEV come from the germline V gene (reference sequence). The CDR3 loop reads CASSLGRGGVYEQYF. CDR3 nucleotides: TGTGCCAGCAGTTTGGGACGGGGAGGCGTCTACGAGCAGTACTTC.

To note about this clonotype: A much larger clonotype is one base distant, so this may be a read error. The rearrangement uses TRBV7-6 and TRBJ2-5; a weak D match, TRBD2 (6 bases). The germline V gene encodes CDR1 SGHVS and CDR2 FNYEAQ. The CDR3 runs 14 residues. Trimming left V 3 bases short and J 3 bases short, with 11 bases between. The CDR3 protein is CASSFGGEEETQYF. In nucleotides, the CDR3 is TGTGCCAGCAGCTTTGGCGGGGAGGAAGAGACCCAGTACTTC. Looking up the rest from reference TRBV7-6 and TRBJ2-5 gives the full variable domain: GAGVSQSPRYKVTKRGQDVALRCDPISGHVSLYWYRQALGQGPEFLTYFNYEAQQDKSGLPNDRFSAERPEGSISTLTIQRTEQRDSAMYRCASSFGGEEETQYFGPGTRLLVL.

The rearrangement uses TRBV9 and TRBJ2-5; the match to TRBD1 covers 8 bases. Germline CDR1 is SGDLS and CDR2 is YYNGEE. Trimming cost V 4 bases and J 4 bases; bases outside gene matches: 6. This CDR3 region has 14 residues. In DNA, the CDR3 is TGTGCCAGCAGCTCGGGACAGGACCCAGAGACCCAGTACTTC. This gives the protein CASSSGQDPETQYF. Using reference TRBV9 and TRBJ2-5 for the parts outside the CDR3, the full variable domain is DSGVTQTPKHLITATGQRVTLRCSPRSGDLSVYWYQQSLDQGLQFLIQYYNGEERAKGNILERFSAQQFPDLHSELNLSSLELGDSALYFCASSSGQDPETQYFGPGTRLLVL.

The J gene is TRBJ2-1, the V gene TRBV7-2, with 7 positions matching TRBD2. J gave up 8 bases and V 5 bases, and 12 bases lay outside the gene matches. The CDR3 extends over 15 amino acids. The germline CDR1 and CDR2 sequences are SGHTA and FQGNSA. CDR3 nucleotides: TGTGCCAGCAGCCTTACTAGCGCACTTAACGATGAGCAGTTCTTC. Translating it yields CASSLTSALNDEQFF. Based on the CDR3 plus reference TRBV7-2 and TRBJ2-1, the full variable domain is GAGVSQSPSNKVTEKGKDVELRCDPISGHTALYWYRQSLGQGLEFLIYFQGNSAPDKSGLPSDRFSAERTGGSVSTLTIQRTQQEDSAVYLCASSLTSALNDEQFFGPGTRLTVL.

This clonotype has more than one count but fewer than ten. The chain joins TRBV6-5 to TRBJ2-1, with TRBD1 matching over 7 bases. The junction had 4 bases not matched to a gene; V was cut back by 0 bases and J by 2 bases. Germline CDR1 and CDR2: MNHEY and SVGAGI. The CDR3 covers 16 residues. The CDR3 loop reads CASSYSTGRTYNEQFF. CDR3 in DNA: TGTGCCAGCAGTTACTCGACAGGGAGAACCTACAATGAGCAGTTCTTC.

With regard to this clonotype: This may stem from a read error, because a much larger clone lies one nucleotide away. The chain carries TRBV15 and TRBJ2-3; 10 nucleotides align to TRBD2. The CDR3 totals 18 residues. Germline loops: CDR1 LNHNV, CDR2 YYDKDF (reference sequence). The CDR3 coding sequence is TGTGCCACCAGCAGAGCTAGGCAGCGGGGGGGCCTCACAGGTACGCAGTATTTT. It specifies CATSRARQRGGLTGTQYF.